This T cell receptor beta chain stems from a study of T-cell reconstitution after alpha-beta-depleted transplantation in children. Points from the study as a whole: There were reportedly several hundred expanded graft clones from which alpha-beta T cells came about two months after transplant. Among T cells one year after transplant, newly produced cells accounted for most counts and diversity.

Germline V lookup: CDR1 SGHAT, CDR2 FQNNGV. There are 18 residues in the CDR3. Trimming took 1 base from V and 0 from J; bases not matched to a gene: 6. A TCRbeta library incorporating unique molecular identifiers was prepared. TCRdb independently ran MiXCR on the PCR reads; one entry per CDR3 protein. The sample records a few hundred thousand distinct CDR3 sequences, 27% being singletons. In regard to this clonotype: Its antigen is still unknown.

The source was PBMCs, collected before TCRalphabeta/CD19-depleted stem cell transplant. The chain is built from TRBV11-2 and TRBJ2-4; 10 bases fit TRBD1. The clonotype was recovered from a boy under two years old with Wiskott-Aldrich syndrome, due to receive a stem cell transplant. CDR3 residues: CASSLGQGATLAKNIQYF. As DNA, the CDR3 is TGTGCCAGCAGCTTAGGACAGGGGGCCACCCTAGCCAAAAACATTCAGTACTTC.